A single sample gave rise to the 27 T cell receptor beta chains below, sequenced in a study of tumor-infiltrating lymphocytes in primary liver carcinoma (dated by TCRdb to the late 2010s). Instrument on record: Illumina HiSeq 2500. Starting from roughly 500 ng total RNA, TCRbeta-specific cDNA was produced by reverse transcription with a constant-region primer and ProtoScript II reverse transcriptase. Construction of the TCRbeta libraries relied on three nested rounds of multiplex PCR, following a slightly modified ARM-PCR procedure. Each of the first two PCR rounds ran for approximately 10 cycles using multiplex TRBV1-TRBV30 forward primers together with a Cbeta reverse primer. TCRdb reprocessing: public reads trimmed at Q25 with fastp, clones called with MiXCR, in-frame beta chains kept. Every distinct CDR3 protein forms one entry, paired with its most common genes and DNA. Counted in this sample were 30,000 to 40,000 distinct CDR3 sequences; 70% to 85% of them appeared once. Jointly, the top ten make up around 15% of the sample.

Total RNA and DNA were co-extracted without cell sorting from roughly 20-30 mg of bulk tissue using the AllPrep DNA/RNA mini kit. Sequencing input: liver tumor tissue from sampling region 4. Reading the label with the study, this specimen's cell subset or site is: tumor region T4, right-lateral pole. These receptors all come from a man aged 35 to 55 with primary liver carcinoma and hepatitis B virus infection.

Note on this clonotype: The CDR3 carries no conserved terminal phenylalanine or tryptophan, so it likely arises from a read error. The chain combines TRBV28 with TRBJ1-4, with unresolved D. Germline V CDR1 and CDR2: MDHEN, SYDVKM. The CDR3 is made up of 12 amino acids. In DNA form, the CDR3 reads TGTGCCAGCAGTTCCCAAAATGAACAACTGTTTTTG. Its translation is CASSSQNEQLFL.

This clonotype turned up a few times. The rearrangement joins TRBV6-2 or TRBV6-3 to TRBJ2-4; 10 bases fit TRBD2. This CDR3 is 14 amino acids long. Trimming took 8 bases from V and 4 from J; bases not matched to a gene: 5. Germline CDR1 and CDR2: MNHEY and SVGEGT. Here the CDR3 DNA reads TGTGCCAGCGCACTAGCGGGGAATAAAAACATTCAGTACTTC. It yields the protein CASALAGNKNIQYF.

This clonotype has a count of ten or more. V usage is TRBV28 and J usage is TRBJ2-3; 9 nucleotides line up with TRBD2. The CDR3 covers 14 residues. Germline assignment: CDR1 MDHEN and CDR2 SYDVKM. The V gene end was trimmed by 10 bases and the J gene end by 6 bases; junction bases not matched to a gene: 11. This CDR3 reads CAIGAGGIQDTQYF. DNA of the CDR3: TGTGCCATCGGAGCGGGAGGCATTCAGGATACGCAGTATTTT.

About this clonotype itself: Given the absence of the conserved phenylalanine or tryptophan at the CDR3 end, a read error is likely. The rearrangement links TRBV20-1 to TRBJ2-7; weak D call: TRBD2 (5 bases). The CDR3 runs 14 residues. Germline V CDR1 and CDR2: DFQATT, SNEGSKA (reference sequence). Trimming left V 0 bases short and J 3 bases short, with 12 bases between. This CDR3 reads CSARESRGVYEQYL. For the CDR3, the DNA is TGCAGTGCTAGAGAATCCCGGGGAGTCTACGAGCAGTACCTC.

This clonotype counts as medium-sized. The chain joins TRBV6-5 to TRBJ2-3; D ambiguous. Germline CDR1 is MNHEY and CDR2 is SVGAGI. Trimming shortened V by 4 bases and J by 1 base, and 9 bases separated the two germline ends. The CDR3 extends over 14 amino acids. CDR3 nucleotide sequence: TGTGCCAGCAGTTTGGCCGGAGGCACAGATACGCAGTATTTT. Translating it yields CASSLAGGTDTQYF.

A few counts support this clonotype. The CDR3 DNA reads as TGTGCCAGCAGCTTAGTCCAGGGGGGGACCCAGTACTTC. Translation gives CASSLVQGGTQYF. The chain is built from TRBV7-2 and TRBJ2-5, with a weak D call TRBD1 (7 bases). CDR1 is SGHTA and CDR2 is FQGNSA in the germline V gene. The V gene lost 1 base and the J gene lost 7 bases, with 10 bases spanning the gap. CDR3 length equals 13 residues.

This clonotype occurred once. One junction end does not reproduce the germline sequence, and a read error may be involved. The rearrangement links TRBV13 to TRBJ2-6; a weak D match, TRBD1 (6 bases). The CDR3 sequence is 16 residues long. Germline CDR1 is PRHDT and CDR2 is FYEKMQ (reference sequence). CDR3 residues: CVSSSERGSEANVLTF. The CDR3 region has the DNA TGTGTCAGCAGTTCAGAGAGGGGGAGTGAGGCCAACGTCCTGACTTTC.

Of note for this clonotype: A read error may account for a junction end that differs from germline. The chain has TRBV29-1 and TRBJ2-5; the D gene is possibly TRBD2 (6 bases). The CDR3 covers 13 residues. Germline V gene data show CDR1 as SQVTM and CDR2 as ANQGSEA. CDR3 loop: CSSSAEGQETQHF. The CDR3 DNA follows: TGCAGTTCTTCAGCGGAGGGCCAAGAGACCCAGCACTTC.

The V and J genes are TRBV29-1 and TRBJ2-2; 8 bases map to TRBD2. The CDR3 has 15 residues. V shed 5 bases, J shed 1 base, and the junction held 6 bases outside the gene matches. Germline CDR1 is SQVTM and CDR2 is ANQGSEA. The CDR3 region is CSVRTSTVNTGELFF. The CDR3 DNA sequence: TGCAGCGTTCGGACTAGCACGGTGAACACCGGGGAGCTGTTTTTT.

This clonotype came up many times. This chain joins TRBV5-1 and TRBJ1-5, with a possible D match to TRBD1 (5 bases). In germline, CDR1 is SGHRS, CDR2 YFSETQ. V shed 4 bases and J shed 10 bases, with 15 bases lying between them. The CDR3 sequence is 13 residues long. CDR3 coding DNA: TGCGCCAGCAGCCGGGGGGGGGGATATCCCCAGCATTTT. Protein product: CASSRGGGYPQHF.

The rearrangement joins TRBV6-1 to TRBJ2-1, with TRBD2 as a possible D gene (5 bases). The CDR3 runs 15 residues. The germline V and J ends were trimmed by 7 bases and 15 bases, with 28 bases remaining between them. Germline CDR1 reads MNHNS; CDR2 reads SASEGT. The CDR3 protein is CASIPRLAGWDGLFF. CDR3 in DNA: TGTGCCAGCATCCCAAGGCTAGCAGGATGGGATGGGCTGTTCTTC.

This clonotype occurred a few times. Here the CDR3 DNA reads TGCAGCCTTGTGGAGCAGAGAGAGAATGGCTACACCTTC. It encodes CSLVEQRENGYTF. This sequence joins TRBV29-1 and TRBJ1-2; unclear D gene. This CDR3 is 13 amino acids long. The V and J ends lost 8 bases and 6 bases respectively, with 19 bases between them. Germline assignment: CDR1 SQVTM and CDR2 ANQGSEA.

Regarding this clonotype: Since the CDR3 does not end with the conserved phenylalanine or tryptophan, this likely comes from a read error. The rearrangement joins TRBV5-1 to TRBJ2-7; D remains unclear. Germline CDR1 is SGHRS and CDR2 is YFSETQ. There are 12 residues in the CDR3. The CDR3 DNA reads as TGCGCCAGCAGCCTCCGGCCCTATGAGCAGTACTAC. Its protein product is CASSLRPYEQYY.

For this clonotype: An end of the junction differs from the germline gene, which may be a read error. The V call is TRBV14, the J call TRBJ2-7; D remains ambiguous. CDR3 length equals 16 residues. Germline assignment: CDR1 SGHDN and CDR2 FVKESK. The CDR3 reads CASSQGSQSSSYDQYF. The CDR3 DNA is TGTGCCAGCAGCCAAGGTTCGCAGTCATCCTCCTACGACCAATATTTC.

About this clonotype itself: A clone one base away is much larger, so this may be a read error. The conserved final phenylalanine or tryptophan is absent from the CDR3, which likely points to a read error. V and J are TRBV30 and TRBJ2-3; TRBD2 is a possible D gene (6 bases). V was pared by 6 bases and J by 2 bases, with 15 bases between. The CDR3 loop spans 14 amino acids. CDR1 GTSNPN and CDR2 SVGIG come from the germline V gene (reference sequence). Written as DNA, the CDR3 is TGTGCCTGTTCCCGTTCGGGAGTCACAGATACGCAGTATTCT. It codes for CACSRSGVTDTQYS.

This clonotype was observed a few times. It may be a read error: a sequence one base away is much more abundant. This chain joins TRBV9 and TRBJ1-6; D unresolved. This CDR3 is 12 amino acids long. Trimming pared 0 bases from V and 10 bases from J, leaving 5 bases between. Germline values: CDR1 SGDLS, CDR2 YYNGEE. CDR3 sequence: CASSVGESPLHF. CDR3 bases: TGTGCCAGCAGCGTAGGTGAATCACCCCTCCACTTT.

To note about this clonotype: Being one base from a much bigger clone, this may be a read error. This rearrangement joins TRBV14 to TRBJ1-1; D ambiguous. Germline lookup yields CDR1 SGHDN and CDR2 FVKESK. This CDR3 contains 15 residues. The CDR3 DNA is TGTGCCTGCAGCCCCAGACTTGGGGTAGGCACTGCAGATTTCTTT. Its protein product is CACSPRLGVGTADFF.

The chain combines TRBV11-2 with TRBJ2-7, with a weak D call TRBD2 (6 bases). Germline assignment: CDR1 SGHAT and CDR2 FQNNGV. With 9 bases removed from V and 10 bases from J, the gap between germline ends came to 22 bases. There are 13 residues in the CDR3. The CDR3 nucleotides are TGTGCCAGTAGCGGAAGCGGGTGGAATGACCAGTACTTC. Amino acids: CASSGSGWNDQYF.

By share, this clonotype counts as medium-sized. The chain joins TRBV14 to TRBJ2-2; D call uncertain. CDR1 and CDR2 from the germline V gene are SGHDN and FVKESK. The CDR3 loop spans 13 amino acids. V was clipped by 5 bases and J by 4 bases, with 8 bases between them. Here the CDR3 DNA reads TGTGCCAGCAGCTCTCAGATCACCGGGGAGCTGTTTTTT. It specifies CASSSQITGELFF.

This clonotype has at least ten counts. The chain combines TRBV28 with TRBJ2-1; D not resolved. V lost 5 bases and J lost 3, with 11 bases in between. CDR3 length: 14 amino acids. In germline, CDR1 is MDHEN, CDR2 SYDVKM. The CDR3 sequence is CASSPPGYYNEQFF. CDR3 bases: TGTGCCAGCAGTCCTCCCGGTTACTACAATGAGCAGTTCTTC.

This chain uses TRBV11-2 with TRBJ2-7; a possible D gene is TRBD2 (5 bases). V was trimmed by 5 bases and J by 13 bases, leaving 24 bases between them. In germline, CDR1 is SGHAT, CDR2 FQNNGV. This CDR3 spans 14 amino acids. The CDR3 sequence: CASSLPDETQRTYF. CDR3 in DNA: TGTGCCAGCAGCCTGCCAGATGAAACTCAGCGGACTTACTTC.

This clonotype was found many times. A much larger clone differs by one base, so this may be a read error. The chain couples TRBV4-1 to TRBJ2-1; D is uncertain. The length of the CDR3 is 16 residues. Germline V CDR1 and CDR2: MGHRA, YSYEKL. As DNA, the CDR3 is TGCGCCAGCAGCCAAGATCCCACATGGCCGTACAATGAGCGGTTCTTC. It is translated as CASSQDPTWPYNERFF.

This clonotype is judged medium-sized. The J gene is TRBJ2-7, the V gene TRBV29-1, with D uncertain. The CDR3 runs 12 residues. V lost 5 bases to trimming and J lost 2 bases, with 10 bases between them. Germline V gives CDR1 SQVTM, CDR2 ANQGSEA. The CDR3 coding sequence is TGCAGCGTTTCCATATCAGCCTACGAGCAGTACTTC. It translates to CSVSISAYEQYF.

A note on this clonotype: The junction departs from germline at one end; a sequencing error may be responsible. The J gene is TRBJ1-1, the V gene TRBV12-3 or TRBV12-4, with D tentatively TRBD1 (6 bases). The CDR3 has 12 amino acids. The CDR3 DNA is TGTACCAGCAGTCAACAGGGCGTGCGGGCTTTCTTT. The encoded protein is CTSSQQGVRAFF.

To note about this clonotype: A junction boundary mismatches the germline segment, possibly from a read error. This rearrangement joins TRBV6-1 to TRBJ2-5; TRBD2 agrees at 9 bases. The germline gives CDR1 MNHNS, CDR2 SASEGT. This CDR3 comprises 14 residues. CDR3 DNA sequence: TGTGCCAGAAGTCAGGGACTAGCTCAAGAGATCCAGTACTTC. Its protein is CARSQGLAQEIQYF.

The J gene is TRBJ2-2, the V gene TRBV11-1; D uncertain. CDR3 size: 13 residues. Germline loops: CDR1 SGHAT, CDR2 FQDESV (reference sequence). DNA of the CDR3: TGTGCAAGTGGCTTTTGGGACACCGGGGAGCTGTTTTTT. It specifies CASGFWDTGELFF.

This clonotype was recorded at least ten times. V usage is TRBV19 and J usage is TRBJ2-1; weak D call: TRBD1 (6 bases). Per the germline V gene, CDR1 is LNHDA and CDR2 is SQIVND (reference sequence). V was trimmed by 4 bases and J by 8 bases, leaving 15 bases between them. This CDR3 contains 14 residues. CDR3 DNA sequence: TGTGCCAGTAGTAGAGGACAGCGGATGGATGAGCAGTTCTTC. This encodes CASSRGQRMDEQFF.